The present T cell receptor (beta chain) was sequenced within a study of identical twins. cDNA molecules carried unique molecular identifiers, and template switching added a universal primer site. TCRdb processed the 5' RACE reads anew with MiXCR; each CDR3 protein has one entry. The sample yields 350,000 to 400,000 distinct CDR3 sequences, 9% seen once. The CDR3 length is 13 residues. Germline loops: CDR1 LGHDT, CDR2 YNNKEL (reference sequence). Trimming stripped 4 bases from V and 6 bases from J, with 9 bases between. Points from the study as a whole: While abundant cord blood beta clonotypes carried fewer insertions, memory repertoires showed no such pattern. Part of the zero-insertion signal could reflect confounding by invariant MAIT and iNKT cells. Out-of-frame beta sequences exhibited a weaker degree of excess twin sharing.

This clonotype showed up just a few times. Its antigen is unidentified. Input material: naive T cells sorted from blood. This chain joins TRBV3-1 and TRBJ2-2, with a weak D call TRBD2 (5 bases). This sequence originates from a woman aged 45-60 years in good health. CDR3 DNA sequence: TGTGCCAGCAGCCGGCTGGGAGCCGGGGAGCTGTTTTTT. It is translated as CASSRLGAGELFF.